The sequence of this T cell receptor beta chain was determined in a study of shared clonotypes between healthy human individuals. Naive CD8 isolation took CD45RO-negative cells positively selected for CCR7 and excluded terminally differentiated effector memory CD45RA+ cells. Whole-study results and caveats: Naive subsets, compared against memory subsets, generally had larger estimated richness values. Generation probability values for non-shared clonotypes were lower than those for clonotypes shared by all four donors.

Sequencing was performed with immunoSEQ multiplex PCR; in TCRdb, only in-frame clones are kept and a portion is missing. The sample yields approximately 650,000 clones, nearly 97% seen once. Remarks on this clone: Its matching antigen is unknown.

From germline, CDR1 is GTSNPN and CDR2 SVGIG (reference sequence). The V segment lost 1 base and the J segment 7 bases; nucleotides outside the gene matches: 14. The CDR3 is made up of 17 amino acids. Sequencing was carried out using naive CD8+ T cells sorted from blood. V and J are TRBV30 and TRBJ2-1; 9 bases line up with TRBD2. The TCR comes from a woman under 40 in good health. In nucleotides, the CDR3 is TGTGCCTGGAGTGGTCCCAATTTAGCGGGAGTGTGGAATGAGCAGTTCTTC. It translates to CAWSGPNLAGVWNEQFF.